A selection of T cell receptor beta chains follows, all from one sample in a study of blood T cell repertoires in COVID-19. The method was immunoSEQ multiplex PCR; TCRdb's version includes in-frame clones alone and lacks a portion of them. This sample has approximately 250,000 clones; around 85% occur once, and the top ten carry approximately 6.3%. The sample was peripheral blood. All receptors come from a woman aged 55-69 years with active or convalescent COVID-19. Both conserved end residues are part of each CDR3. Fields, in order: D gene, clone size, V gene, J gene, CDR3 DNA, CDR3 protein. D genes are given only for firm matches. Clone size appears in some rows only: once, few, many, or a class for an expanded clone.

D: TRBD2; size: NA; V: TRBV29-1; J: TRBJ2-7; DNA: TGCAGCGTCGGGACATCCGGGACTAGCTGGTTC; CDR3: CSVGTSGTSWF
D: TRBD1; size: NA; V: TRBV23-1; J: TRBJ2-3; DNA: TGCGCCAGCAGTCAATCGAGGACAGGCAGAACTCTCACAGATACGCAGTATTTT; CDR3: CASSQSRTGRTLTDTQYF
D: NA; size: NA; V: TRBV9; J: TRBJ2-2; DNA: TGTGCCAGCAGCGCTAACACCGGGGAGCTGTTTTTT; CDR3: CASSANTGELFF
D: TRBD1; size: NA; V: TRBV27; J: TRBJ2-7; DNA: TGTGCCAGCAAGCCGTTCGTTACAGGGGGAGGCTACGAGCAGTACTTC; CDR3: CASKPFVTGGGYEQYF
D: TRBD1; size: NA; V: TRBV4-1; J: TRBJ2-3; DNA: TGCGCCAGCAGCCAAAGCGGGACAGGGGAAGATACGCAGTATTTT; CDR3: CASSQSGTGEDTQYF
D: NA; size: NA; V: TRBV18; J: TRBJ2-7; DNA: TGTGCCAGCTCACCAGTAGAGTACGAGCAGTACTTC; CDR3: CASSPVEYEQYF
D: NA; size: NA; V: TRBV12-2; J: TRBJ1-5; DNA: TGTGCAAGTCGCTTAGACGGTTCAGGATATAGCAATCAGCCCCAGCATTTT; CDR3: CASRLDGSGYSNQPQHF
D: NA; size: NA; V: TRBV19; J: TRBJ2-2; DNA: TGTGCCAGTAGTTCAGGGACTGCGAACACCGGGGAGCTGTTTTTT; CDR3: CASSSGTANTGELFF
D: TRBD2; size: NA; V: TRBV19; J: TRBJ2-2; DNA: TGTGCCAGTAGTCTCCCCGGGGGGGTGGCGTCCGGGGAGCTGTTTTTT; CDR3: CASSLPGGVASGELFF
D: NA; size: NA; V: TRBV3-1/TRBV3-2; J: TRBJ2-6; DNA: TGTGCCAGCAGCGGAATCGGGGTCGACGGCCCTGGGGCCAACGTCCTGACTTTC; CDR3: CASSGIGVDGPGANVLTF
D: TRBD1; size: NA; V: TRBV5-6; J: TRBJ2-3; DNA: TGTGCCAGCAGCCCGACAGGGGCTAGCACAGATACGCAGTATTTT; CDR3: CASSPTGASTDTQYF
D: NA; size: once; V: TRBV5-1; J: TRBJ1-1; DNA: TGCGCCAGCAGCTCCACCGCCTCGTATCGAGGCACTGAAGCTTTCTTT; CDR3: CASSSTASYRGTEAFF
D: TRBD1; size: few; V: TRBV14; J: TRBJ2-5; DNA: TGTGCCAGCAGCTTGACAGGGTACCAAGAGACCCAGTACTTC; CDR3: CASSLTGYQETQYF